What follows are 32 T cell receptor beta chains derived from one specimen sequenced in a study of T cells in Graves' hyperthyroidism and ophthalmopathy. What was amplified from RNA transcripts were TCR beta CDR3 regions. Initially, a first-round RT-PCR of the TCR CDR3 employed the HTBI primer set. TCRdb reprocessed the multiplex PCR reads via MiXCR and lists one record per CDR3 protein. This repertoire shows about 290,000 distinct CDR3 sequences, 13% found once; its top ten account for around 7.9%. Sequenced sample: blood. The receptors were sampled from a woman in her thirties with Graves' hyperthyroidism that later progressed to Graves' ophthalmopathy.

This clonotype has at least ten counts. This chain uses TRBV6-2 or TRBV6-3 with TRBJ1-5; D is perhaps TRBD1 (5 bases). The V end was cut by 6 bases, the J end by 4 bases, with 10 bases between. The germline V gene has CDR1 MNHEY and CDR2 SVGEGT. CDR3 length equals 13 residues. The CDR3 DNA reads as TGTGCCAGCAGCTGGGGGGTAAATCAGCCCCAGCATTTT. This encodes CASSWGVNQPQHF.

Only a few counts were recorded for this clonotype. The chain combines TRBV19 with TRBJ2-7; 10 nucleotides align to TRBD2. Germline trimming cut 1 base from V and 3 bases from J; bases unmatched to any gene: 6. There are 16 residues in the CDR3. The V gene's germline CDR1 is LNHDA and CDR2 SQIVND (reference sequence). The CDR3 here is CASSIVPTSGRYEQYF. CDR3 nucleotides: TGTGCCAGTAGTATAGTCCCGACTAGCGGGCGCTACGAGCAGTACTTC. The whole variable domain, filled in from reference TRBV19 and TRBJ2-7, reads DGGITQSPKYLFRKEGQNVTLSCEQNLNHDAMYWYRQDPGQGLRLIYYSQIVNDFQKGDIAEGYSVSREKKESFPLTVTSAQKNPTAFYLCASSIVPTSGRYEQYFGPGTRLTVT.

This clonotype was counted ten times or more. The genes are TRBV27 and TRBJ2-1; maybe TRBD2 (6 bases). This CDR3 comprises 14 residues. CDR1 and CDR2 from the germline V gene are MNHEY and SMNVEV (reference sequence). The V and J ends lost 5 bases and 10 bases respectively, with 18 bases between them. This chain's CDR3 is CASSPTSRPGEQFF. CDR3 sequence (DNA): TGTGCCAGCAGTCCCACTAGCCGGCCGGGGGAGCAGTTCTTC.

In this sample, this clonotype turned up many times. The chain combines TRBV27 with TRBJ2-7; maybe TRBD1 (6 bases). Germline V gene sequence: CDR1 MNHEY, CDR2 SMNVEV (reference sequence). V gave up 5 bases and J gave up 4 bases, with 15 bases separating them. There are 14 residues in the CDR3. CDR3 bases: TGTGCCAGCAGTCTACTACCAGGGGATTACGAGCAGTACTTC. It yields the protein CASSLLPGDYEQYF.

This clonotype was detected ten times or more. CDR3 DNA sequence: TGTGCCAGCACCCCGGGTAGCTGGGGGGGAAACGGCGAGCAGTACTTC. Amino acid sequence: CASTPGSWGGNGEQYF. The rearrangement links TRBV6-1 to TRBJ2-7, with TRBD2 identical over 7 bases. Germline CDR1 and CDR2: MNHNS and SASEGT. With 7 bases clipped from V and 6 bases from J, the junction kept 18 bases outside the gene matches. CDR3 length: 16 residues.

This clonotype has ten or more counts. This chain connects TRBV11-2 to TRBJ1-1, with 9 bases matching TRBD1. CDR3 length equals 14 residues. Germline trimming cut 3 bases from V and 4 bases from J; bases unmatched to any gene: 3. The germline V gene has CDR1 SGHAT and CDR2 FQNNGV. Here the CDR3 reads CASSLTGGATEAFF. As DNA, the CDR3 is TGTGCCAGCAGCTTGACAGGGGGGGCCACTGAAGCTTTCTTT.

This clonotype occurred many times. The chain joins TRBV4-2 to TRBJ1-3; 7 bases fit TRBD1. Germline CDR1 reads LGHNA; CDR2 reads YNFKEQ. CDR3 length equals 15 residues. V lost 0 bases to trimming and J lost 7 bases; unmatched junction nucleotides: 6. CDR3 in DNA: TGTGCCAGCAGCCAAGAGAGGGACAGTGGGAACACCATATATTTT. Protein product: CASSQERDSGNTIYF.

This clonotype was seen many times. The chain has TRBV10-3 and TRBJ2-7; D is unresolved. Germline V gene data show CDR1 as ENHRY and CDR2 as SYGVKD. The ends were cut back, 2 bases at V and 4 bases at J, with 9 bases in the middle. This CDR3 spans 13 amino acids. In nucleotides, the CDR3 is TGTGCCATCAGTGAGCCCGGGCCGTACGAGCAGTACTTC. It codes for CAISEPGPYEQYF.

The table lists this clonotype with many counts. This chain connects TRBV10-3 to TRBJ2-1, with 10 bases lining up with TRBD2. Germline values: CDR1 ENHRY, CDR2 SYGVKD. The CDR3 runs 16 residues. V lost 5 bases to trimming and J lost 2 bases; unmatched junction nucleotides: 6. In DNA form, the CDR3 reads TGTGCCATCAGTTCTAGCGGGAGCGGCGCCTACAATGAGCAGTTCTTC. Its protein product is CAISSSGSGAYNEQFF.

This clonotype has more than one count but fewer than ten. The chain joins TRBV27 to TRBJ2-7; TRBD1 agrees at 8 bases. Germline V gene lookup returns CDR1 MNHEY and CDR2 SMNVEV (reference sequence). Trimming took 6 bases from V and 4 from J; bases not matched to a gene: 8. The CDR3 runs to 14 residues. CDR3 loop: CASRPGQGYYEQYF. Here the CDR3 DNA reads TGTGCCAGCAGACCCGGACAGGGTTATTACGAGCAGTACTTC.

The chain has TRBV25-1 and TRBJ2-5, with a possible D match to TRBD1 (6 bases). V lost 3 bases and J 4 bases, leaving 18 bases between the germline ends. The CDR3 is made up of 16 amino acids. CDR1 and CDR2 from the germline V gene are MGHDK and SYGVNS. The CDR3 region is CASSDPRGNGLETQYF. As DNA, the CDR3 is TGTGCCAGCAGTGACCCCAGGGGTAATGGGTTAGAGACCCAGTACTTC.

This clonotype was counted ten times or more. The J gene is TRBJ1-4, the V gene TRBV6-5; D remains ambiguous. Germline V lookup: CDR1 MNHEY, CDR2 SVGAGI. Deletions cut 2 bases from V and 6 bases from J, with 16 bases between. CDR3 length: 16 residues. The CDR3 is CASSYHIRTVDEKLFF. The DNA of the CDR3 is TGTGCCAGCAGTTACCATATTCGGACGGTGGATGAAAAACTGTTTTTT.

Many counts were recorded for this clonotype. This sequence joins TRBV7-9 and TRBJ2-7; the D gene is possibly TRBD1 (6 bases). The V end lost 4 bases, the J end lost 4 bases, and 23 bases lay between the germline ends. The CDR3 sequence is 17 residues long. Germline CDR1 SEHNR, CDR2 FQNEAQ (reference sequence). CDR3 in DNA: TGTGCCAGCAGCTCAAACCTATGGACATCTCAGGGGTACGAGCAGTACTTC. This encodes CASSSNLWTSQGYEQYF.

This clonotype appeared many times. The CDR3 DNA sequence: TGTGCCAGCAGCCCGCAGGATATGAGCAATCAGCCCCAGCATTTT. It encodes CASSPQDMSNQPQHF. This chain joins TRBV12-3 or TRBV12-4 and TRBJ1-5; D gene uncertain. Deletions cut 6 bases from V and 1 base from J, with 13 bases between. There are 15 residues in the CDR3.

This clonotype was picked up many times. The chain is built from TRBV7-2 and TRBJ2-1; maybe TRBD2 (6 bases). The CDR3 extends over 16 amino acids. V gave up 2 bases and J gave up 8 bases, with 19 bases separating them. CDR1 is SGHTA and CDR2 is FQGNSA in the germline V gene. The CDR3 DNA is TGTGCCAGCAGCTTAACACCGCCGGGACTGGGCGATGAGCAGTTCTTC. Translation gives CASSLTPPGLGDEQFF.

Ten or more counts support this clonotype. The chain is built from TRBV20-1 and TRBJ1-6; 7 nucleotides match TRBD1. CDR1 and CDR2 from the germline V gene are DFQATT and SNEGSKA (reference sequence). Germline trimming cut 4 bases from V and 0 bases from J; bases unmatched to any gene: 6. The CDR3 is 16 residues long. Written as DNA, the CDR3 is TGCAGTGCTAATACAGGGGCGGGCTCCTATAATTCACCCCTCCACTTT. Protein product: CSANTGAGSYNSPLHF.

This clonotype has ten or more counts. The chain uses TRBV2 and TRBJ1-2; D unclear. Trimming removed 4 bases at V and 11 bases at J, with 17 bases between. The CDR3 spans 13 residues. Germline values: CDR1 SNHLY, CDR2 FYNNEI. The CDR3 protein is CASSGYYSGGYTF. In nucleotides, the CDR3 is TGTGCCAGCAGTGGTTACTACTCCGGAGGGTACACCTTC.

This clonotype was seen ten or more times. The chain couples TRBV5-5 to TRBJ1-1; no firm D call. V was clipped by 4 bases and J by 3 bases, with 16 bases between them. The CDR3 extends over 15 amino acids. Germline-derived CDR1 and CDR2 are SGHKS and YYEKEE (reference sequence). The CDR3 loop reads CASSPRQALDTEAFF. The DNA for the CDR3 is TGTGCCAGCAGCCCCAGACAAGCTTTGGACACTGAAGCTTTCTTT. The whole variable domain, remainder taken from reference TRBV5-5 and TRBJ1-1, is DAGVTQSPTHLIKTRGQQVTLRCSPISGHKSVSWYQQVLGQGPQFIFQYYEKEERGRGNFPDRFSARQFPNYSSELNVNALLLGDSALYLCASSPRQALDTEAFFGQGTRLTVV.

This clonotype appeared many times. The CDR3 nucleotides read TGTGCCAGCACCCTGGGGTCCGGGCCTTACACAGATACGCAGTATTTT. Its protein product is CASTLGSGPYTDTQYF. The chain carries TRBV28 and TRBJ2-3; D remains unclear. CDR1 and CDR2 from the germline V gene are MDHEN and SYDVKM. This CDR3 comprises 16 residues. Trimming pared 7 bases from V and 2 bases from J, leaving 19 bases between.

A word on this clonotype: A much bigger clone sits one base away, suggesting this may be a read error. The chain couples TRBV6-9 to TRBJ2-1; 7 bases match TRBD1. CDR1 and CDR2 from the germline V gene are MNHGY and SVAAGI. The CDR3 is 16 amino acids. CDR3 nucleotide sequence: TGTGCCAGCAGTTCTCTAAGACAGGGTTTGTACAATGGGCAGTTCTTC. It specifies CASSSLRQGLYNGQFF.

There are many counts of this clonotype. The V and J genes are TRBV28 and TRBJ1-5; D is unclear. V was pared by 2 bases and J by 3 bases, with 5 bases between. The CDR3 extends over 13 amino acids. Germline V lookup: CDR1 MDHEN, CDR2 SYDVKM. CDR3 amino acids: CASSLQINQPQHF. In DNA, the CDR3 is TGTGCCAGCAGTTTACAGATCAATCAGCCCCAGCATTTT.

This chain links TRBV7-9 with TRBJ2-1; D tentatively reads TRBD1 or TRBD2 (5 bases each). V was shortened by 6 bases and J by 10 bases, with 13 bases between the two germline ends. The germline CDR1 and CDR2 sequences are SEHNR and FQNEAQ (reference sequence). The CDR3 extends over 12 amino acids. This chain's CDR3 is CASRGDGPEQFF. The CDR3, as DNA: TGTGCCAGCAGGGGGGACGGTCCGGAGCAGTTCTTC.

This clonotype was found many times. The V and J genes are TRBV7-2 and TRBJ2-1; 10 nucleotides agree with TRBD2. The CDR3 is made up of 21 amino acids. Germline trimming cut 5 bases from V and 5 bases from J; bases unmatched to any gene: 24. Per the germline V gene, CDR1 is SGHTA and CDR2 is FQGNSA. CDR3 nucleotides: TGTGCCAGCAGCCCCCGGGGGGCCAAGGCGCTGACTAGCGGGTACCACAATGAGCAGTTCTTC. Its translation: CASSPRGAKALTSGYHNEQFF.

With regard to this clonotype: A read error may be the cause here, since a much bigger clone is one base away. The genes are TRBV28 and TRBJ2-1; 8 bases agree with TRBD2. Per the germline V gene, CDR1 is MDHEN and CDR2 is SYDVKM. This CDR3 region has 15 residues. The CDR3 is CASSPTSASYNEQLF. The CDR3 nucleotides are TGTGCCAGCAGCCCGACTAGCGCCTCCTACAATGAGCAGCTCTTC. The entire variable domain, with the rest obtained from reference TRBV28 and TRBJ2-1, is as follows: DVKVTQSSRYLVKRTGEKVFLECVQDMDHENMFWYRQDPGLGLRLIYFSYDVKMKEKGDIPEGYSVSREKKERFSLILESASTNQTSMYLCASSPTSASYNEQLFGPGTRLTVL.

This clonotype came up many times. The chain is built from TRBV6-5 and TRBJ2-7; possibly TRBD2 for D (5 bases). The V gene lost 0 bases and the J gene lost 5 bases, with 5 bases spanning the gap. The CDR3 length is 12 residues. The germline CDR1 and CDR2 sequences are MNHEY and SVGAGI. CDR3 bases: TGTGCCAGCAGTTACTCGAGGGACGAGCAGTACTTC. This translates into CASSYSRDEQYF.

This clonotype was seen repeatedly, ten times or more. The chain couples TRBV7-2 to TRBJ2-3; D remains ambiguous. V was clipped by 2 bases and J by 2 bases, with 14 bases between them. CDR1 and CDR2 (germline): SGHTA, FQGNSA. The CDR3 has 16 residues. CDR3 amino acids: CASSLKVATHTDTQYF. Written as DNA, the CDR3 is TGTGCCAGCAGCTTAAAAGTGGCTACTCACACAGATACGCAGTATTTT.

This clonotype has at least ten counts. The rearrangement links TRBV24-1 to TRBJ2-3; D is unclear. Germline loops: CDR1 KGHDR, CDR2 SFDVKD. The CDR3 loop spans 15 amino acids. V was trimmed by 1 base and J by 4 bases, leaving 11 bases between them. The CDR3 here is CATSDFWQVPDTQYF. In DNA, the CDR3 is TGTGCCACCAGTGATTTTTGGCAGGTTCCAGATACGCAGTATTTT.

Many counts were recorded for this clonotype. CDR3: CASSFGRTSGIYEQYF. DNA of the CDR3: TGTGCCAGCAGTTTCGGGAGGACTAGCGGAATCTACGAGCAGTACTTC. This chain connects TRBV27 to TRBJ2-7; TRBD2 agrees at 10 bases. Germline-derived CDR1 and CDR2 are MNHEY and SMNVEV (reference sequence). V shed 3 bases and J 3 bases; nucleotides not matched to a gene: 8. The CDR3 contains 16 residues.

This clonotype was picked up a small number of times. The CDR3 protein is CASIPTGVDGANVLTF. CDR3 DNA: TGTGCCAGCATCCCCACGGGAGTGGATGGGGCCAACGTCCTGACTTTC. The chain is built from TRBV6-1 and TRBJ2-6; D perhaps matches TRBD2 (6 bases). This CDR3 contains 16 residues. Looked up from germline, CDR1 is MNHNS and CDR2 is SASEGT. V dropped 7 bases and J dropped 3 bases, with 16 bases sitting between them.

This clonotype was recorded many times. The gene calls are TRBV7-2 and TRBJ2-3; unclear D gene. The ends were cut back, 7 bases at V and 7 bases at J, with 12 bases in the middle. Germline CDR1 and CDR2: SGHTA and FQGNSA. The CDR3 covers 12 residues. Written as DNA, the CDR3 is TGTGCCAGCACCCGTGAGACAAATACGCAGTATTTT. This codes for CASTRETNTQYF.

This clonotype came up many times. J is TRBJ2-2 and V is TRBV7-2; 14 bases are a match to TRBD2. J lost 5 bases, V lost 6 bases, and 11 bases had no gene match. Germline V gene lookup returns CDR1 SGHTA and CDR2 FQGNSA. The CDR3 is 18 amino acids. CDR3 nucleotide sequence: TGTGCCAGCAGACCCCCGGGACTAGCGGGAGTAGGAACCGGGGAGCTGTTTTTT. Translating it yields CASRPPGLAGVGTGELFF. Using reference TRBV7-2 and TRBJ2-2 for the parts outside the CDR3, the full variable domain is GAGVSQSPSNKVTEKGKDVELRCDPISGHTALYWYRQSLGQGLEFLIYFQGNSAPDKSGLPSDRFSAERTGGSVSTLTIQRTQQEDSAVYLCASRPPGLAGVGTGELFFGEGSRLTVL.

This clonotype was found many times. The chain employs TRBV6-2 or TRBV6-3 and TRBJ1-1; D unclear. The V end was cut by 7 bases, the J end by 6 bases, with 15 bases between. The CDR3 contains 13 residues. Germline V lookup: CDR1 MNHEY, CDR2 SVGEGT. CDR3 region: CASNSGRLPEAFF. The CDR3 nucleotides read TGTGCCAGCAACTCGGGCAGGTTGCCTGAAGCTTTCTTT.